This record covers a single TCR beta chain. This CDR3 comprises 14 residues. V was pared by 6 bases and J by 4 bases, with 7 bases of the junction left unmatched. This entry belongs to a study of blood T cells in healthy people across ages. Using a J-beta primer mix together with a sample-barcoded 5' primer, a second PCR was run for about 6 to 11 cycles. TCRdb reanalysed the 5' RACE reads using MiXCR and keeps one entry per CDR3 protein. The sample lists some 1 million distinct CDR3 sequences; 35% to 50% were seen once. The chain is built from TRBV12-3 or TRBV12-4 and TRBJ2-5, with TRBD1 matching 8 bases. Source material: blood. The TCR was taken from a woman in her sixties in good health. DNA for the CDR3: TGTGCCAGCAGGTCGGGACAGGAGGGAGAGACCCAGTACTTC. It specifies CASRSGQEGETQYF.